Listed here is a single T cell receptor beta chain. The data were obtained in a study of blood T cell repertoires in COVID-19. Study-wide context: The United States, Italy and Spain supplied acute and convalescent COVID-19 samples. T cells, B-cell-depleted T cells, or PBMCs provided the cDNA or gDNA that served as material.

Patients at the Seattle site were enrolled during active infection and followed longitudinally. In the source study's methods: By means of reference gene primer amplification, nucleated cell counts were estimated. Data came from immunoSEQ multiplex PCR; TCRdb stores just in-frame clones and leaves some out. The DNA was the basis for D and trimming; V, J and clone size are from that table. The table shows about 250,000 clones, with about 83% occurring only once. The source is a woman aged 80 or older with COVID-19, enrolled during active disease. The sequenced sample was peripheral blood.

The CDR3 DNA is TGTGCCAGTAGGACAGGACAGGGGAGGAATGAGCAGTTCTTC. This translates into CASRTGQGRNEQFF. The chain couples TRBV19 to TRBJ2-1; 9 bases fit TRBD1. Looked up from germline, CDR1 is LNHDA and CDR2 is SQIVND (reference sequence). This CDR3 has 14 residues. With V trimmed by 6 bases and J by 7 bases, 7 bases remained unmatched.